The 21 T cell receptor beta chains given below trace back to one sample, sequenced in a study of blood T cell repertoires in COVID-19. Clones were read by immunoSEQ multiplex PCR, and TCRdb kept only the in-frame ones, dropping some. The sample has roughly 160,000 clones, 79% seen once. The sequenced material came from peripheral blood. The receptors were sampled from a woman aged 55-70 years with COVID-19, enrolled during active disease.

The J gene is TRBJ2-7, the V gene TRBV6-6, with TRBD1 matching over 7 bases. The germline gives CDR1 MNHNY, CDR2 SVGAGI (reference sequence). The CDR3 length is 13 residues. DNA for the CDR3: TGTGTTAGCAGGGACAGCAGCTCCTACGAGCAGTACGTC. Its translation: CVSRDSSSYEQYV.

This clone has a handful of counts. V and J are TRBV15 and TRBJ2-7; D remains unclear. CDR3 size: 12 residues. CDR1 LNHNV and CDR2 YYDKDF come from the germline V gene (reference sequence). V was cut by 0 bases and J by 2 bases, with 2 bases left in between. Here the CDR3 DNA reads TGTGCCACCAGCAGAGATACCTACGAGCAGTACTTC. Amino acid sequence: CATSRDTYEQYF.

The chain recombines TRBV19 with TRBJ1-1; no clear D. The CDR3 spans 13 residues. Trimming left V 5 bases short and J 1 base short, with 8 bases between. In germline, CDR1 is LNHDA, CDR2 SQIVND (reference sequence). CDR3 DNA sequence: TGTGCCAGTAGTTTGGAGAGGAACACTGAAGCTTTCTTT. Its protein is CASSLERNTEAFF. Together with reference TRBV19 and TRBJ1-1, the CDR3 gives the full variable domain: DGGITQSPKYLFRKEGQNVTLSCEQNLNHDAMYWYRQDPGQGLRLIYYSQIVNDFQKGDIAEGYSVSREKKESFPLTVTSAQKNPTAFYLCASSLERNTEAFFGQGTRLTVV.

The rearrangement joins TRBV2 to TRBJ2-7; 8 bases match TRBD2. Germline assignment: CDR1 SNHLY and CDR2 FYNNEI. The junction had 4 bases not matched to a gene; V was cut back by 3 bases and J by 3 bases. The CDR3 extends over 14 amino acids. This chain's CDR3 is CASSEGTRNYEQYF. The CDR3 DNA is TGTGCCAGCAGTGAGGGGACTAGAAACTACGAGCAGTACTTC.

The chain couples TRBV11-3 to TRBJ1-5, with TRBD1 identical over 10 bases. Germline V gene sequence: CDR1 SGHNT, CDR2 YENEEA. The CDR3 length is 18 residues. V shed 5 bases and J 0 bases; nucleotides not matched to a gene: 10. CDR3 sequence reads: CASSRGQGLPYSNQPQHF. The CDR3 region has the DNA TGTGCCAGCAGCAGGGGACAGGGGCTCCCTTATAGCAATCAGCCCCAGCATTTT.

This clone was seen a single time. CDR3: CASSQVPTGDSPLHF. The CDR3 region has the DNA TGTGCCAGCAGCCAAGTCCCCACAGGGGATTCACCCCTCCACTTT. V gene TRBV3-1 (or the pseudogene TRBV3-2) combines with J gene TRBJ1-6, with 7 bases matching TRBD1. The CDR3 consists of 15 residues. The ends lost 1 base at V and 8 bases at J; junction bases unmatched: 5. Germline CDR1 and CDR2: LGHDT and YNNKEL (reference sequence).

This chain links TRBV23-1 with TRBJ2-7; 9 bases line up with TRBD1. TRBV23-1 is filed as an ORF, its function uncertain. Losses at the gene ends were 0 bases for V and 2 bases for J; bases not matched to a gene: 8. The CDR3 loop spans 17 amino acids. This CDR3 reads CASSQSLRDRATYEQYV. CDR3 DNA: TGCGCCAGCAGTCAATCCCTCCGGGACAGGGCTACCTACGAGCAGTACGTC.

The J gene is TRBJ1-5, the V gene TRBV21-1; the table gives TRBD1 as D, unverified against the DNA. TRBV21-1 is termed a pseudogene. The CDR3 totals 17 residues. The CDR3 DNA is TGTGCCAGCAGCAATCATAAGGGACAGAAGTACAATCAGCCCCAGCATTTT. Its translation is CASSNHKGQKYNQPQHF.

A single count supports this clone. The chain links TRBV6-2 or TRBV6-3 to TRBJ2-3; 10 bases align to TRBD2. V gave up 0 bases and J gave up 4 bases; unmatched junction bases: 7. The germline V gene has CDR1 MNHEY and CDR2 SVGEGT. CDR3 length equals 17 residues. CDR3 amino acids: CASSYSARLAGADTQYF. Written as DNA, the CDR3 is TGTGCCAGCAGTTACTCCGCTCGGCTAGCGGGAGCAGATACGCAGTATTTT.

The V and J genes are TRBV28 and TRBJ1-2; D gene uncertain. CDR1 and CDR2 from the germline V gene are MDHEN and SYDVKM. This CDR3 has 14 residues. V lost 2 bases and J 4 bases, leaving 11 bases between the germline ends. The CDR3 protein is CASSLRVFVYGYTF. The CDR3 bases are TGTGCCAGCAGTTTACGGGTCTTCGTCTATGGCTACACCTTC.

The chain carries TRBV5-1 and TRBJ2-5; the D gene is possibly TRBD2 (6 bases). The CDR3 loop spans 16 amino acids. Germline lookup yields CDR1 SGHRS and CDR2 YFSETQ. With 1 base removed from V and 5 bases from J, the gap between germline ends came to 18 bases. DNA of the CDR3: TGCGCCAGCAGCTTGTTTCAGGGAGGCGGTGGGGAGACCCAGTACTTC. Amino acid sequence: CASSLFQGGGGETQYF.

The genes are TRBV2 and TRBJ2-3, with D maybe TRBD1 (5 bases). The CDR3 runs to 13 residues. Per germline, CDR1 SNHLY and CDR2 FYNNEI. V dropped 4 bases and J dropped 1 base, with 6 bases sitting between them. Written as DNA, the CDR3 is TGTGCCAGCAGTGCACAGGGCACAGATACGCAGTATTTT. Translating it yields CASSAQGTDTQYF. The variable domain in full, with the rest retrieved from reference TRBV2 and TRBJ2-3, is EPEVTQTPSHQVTQMGQEVILRCVPISNHLYFYWYRQILGQKVEFLVSFYNNEISEKSEIFDDQFSVERPDGSNFTLKIRSTKLEDSAMYFCASSAQGTDTQYFGPGTRLTVL.

The chain is built from TRBV7-3 and TRBJ2-1; D is possibly TRBD1 (5 bases). The CDR3 extends over 13 amino acids. Trimming stripped 1 base from V and 7 bases from J, with 8 bases between. CDR1 and CDR2 (germline): SGHTA, FQGTGA. The CDR3 DNA reads TGTGCCAGCAGCTTAAGTAGGGGTAATGAGCAGTTCTTC. It specifies CASSLSRGNEQFF.

This clone has a handful of counts. Other DNA sequences in this sample translate to the same CDR3. The V call is TRBV9, the J call TRBJ2-1; 11 bases match TRBD2. Germline-derived CDR1 and CDR2 are SGDLS and YYNGEE. The CDR3 contains 18 residues. V trimming: 0 bases; J trimming: 0 bases; junction bases outside the gene matches: 5. CDR3 nucleotides: TGTGCCAGCAGCGTAGCTAGCGGGGGGAGGCGCTCCTACAATGAGCAGTTCTTC. This encodes CASSVASGGRRSYNEQFF.

The genes are TRBV3-1 (or the pseudogene TRBV3-2) and TRBJ1-4, with 9 bases aligning to TRBD1. Germline values: CDR1 LGHDT, CDR2 YNNKEL (reference sequence). J gave up 5 bases and V 4 bases, and 11 bases lay outside the gene matches. This CDR3 has 17 amino acids. In DNA form, the CDR3 reads TGTGCCAGCAGCCCCGTCCCGGGACAGGGTTTCAATGAAAAACTGTTTTTT. Translation: CASSPVPGQGFNEKLFF.

This clone appeared once. The genes are TRBV6-2 or TRBV6-3 and TRBJ2-5; 8 bases are a match to TRBD2. The length of the CDR3 is 20 residues. In germline, CDR1 is MNHEY, CDR2 SVGEGT. With 0 bases clipped from V and 7 bases from J, the junction kept 22 bases outside the gene matches. CDR3 coding DNA: TGTGCCAGCAGTTACTCGGGACCCCGGCGGCTAGCGGGCCTGGGGGGGACCCAGTACTTC. It is translated as CASSYSGPRRLAGLGGTQYF.

The chain links TRBV7-9 to TRBJ1-2, with 9 positions matching TRBD1. Trimming at V came to 5 bases and at J to 4 bases, leaving 5 bases not matched to a gene. CDR1 SEHNR and CDR2 FQNEAQ come from the germline V gene (reference sequence). The CDR3 length is 14 residues. The CDR3 nucleotides are TGTGCCAGCAGCCCGATGGACAGGGGCTATGGCTACACCTTC. Amino acids: CASSPMDRGYGYTF.

This chain joins TRBV5-5 and TRBJ1-5, with 9 bases aligning to TRBD1. The germline gives CDR1 SGHKS, CDR2 YYEKEE (reference sequence). Trimming took 2 bases from V and 7 from J; bases not matched to a gene: 7. CDR3 length: 15 amino acids. The CDR3 DNA is TGTGCCAGCAGCTTCGCGACGGACAGGGGCCAGCCCCAGCATTTT. It specifies CASSFATDRGQPQHF.

The chain joins TRBV28 to TRBJ2-3, with D perhaps matching TRBD2 (5 bases). The CDR3 is 13 residues long. In germline, CDR1 is MDHEN, CDR2 SYDVKM. Trimming removed 6 bases at V and 4 bases at J, with 11 bases between. The CDR3 region has the DNA TGTGCCAGCAGGCTAGCCGGGTCAGATACGCAGTATTTT. This gives the protein CASRLAGSDTQYF.

The V call is TRBV7-2, the J call TRBJ2-2; D uncertain. From germline, CDR1 is SGHTA and CDR2 FQGNSA. The CDR3 is made up of 15 amino acids. Trimming took 5 bases from V and 1 from J, leaving 11 bases between them. CDR3 loop: CASSISYRNTGELFF. Written as DNA, the CDR3 is TGTGCCAGCAGCATATCCTACAGGAACACCGGGGAGCTGTTTTTT.

V usage is TRBV4-2 and J usage is TRBJ1-4; a possible D gene is TRBD1 (6 bases). V lost 1 base to trimming and J lost 3 bases, with 12 bases between them. Germline V gives CDR1 LGHNA, CDR2 YNFKEQ. This CDR3 contains 16 residues. The CDR3 reads CASSQVPRQANEKLFF. The CDR3 DNA reads as TGTGCCAGCAGCCAAGTTCCGAGACAGGCTAATGAAAAACTGTTTTTT.